This T cell receptor beta chain was documented in a study of blood T cell repertoires in COVID-19. Looking at the study overall: PBMCs, B-cell-depleted T cells, or T cells provided the cDNA or gDNA that made up the material.

There are 16 residues in the CDR3. Libraries were prepared by immunoSEQ multiplex PCR; TCRdb keeps only in-frame clonotypes and omits some of them. The sample shows 95,000 to 100,000 clones, 70% to 85% of them seen only once. The chain carries TRBV1 and TRBJ2-5; the D call of TRBD2 is as the table states it, not checked on the DNA. TRBV1 constitutes a pseudogene. The sequenced sample consisted of peripheral blood. The sequence derives from a human donor in a cohort sampled during active COVID-19. The CDR3 region is CTSSQRLAGGQETQYF. The CDR3 region has the DNA TGCACCAGCAGCCAAAGGCTAGCGGGGGGCCAAGAGACCCAGTACTTC.